This T cell receptor (beta chain) was sequenced for a study of Graves' ophthalmopathy and Graves' hyperthyroidism (dated by TCRdb to the late 2010s). Looking at the study overall: Peripheral blood was collected before any treatment was given, at the time of initial diagnosis. TCR beta repertoire signatures were used to distinguish Graves' ophthalmopathy from Graves' hyperthyroidism and to predict progression to ophthalmopathy. In total, some 140 blood samples were TCR-sequenced: 43 ophthalmopathy, some 72 hyperthyroidism and some 17 hyperthyroidism-to-ophthalmopathy patients. To explore V-J signatures that distinguish ophthalmopathy from hyperthyroidism, a discovery set of about a hundred patients was enrolled, made up of 43 with ophthalmopathy and some 58 with stable hyperthyroidism. For independent validation, a separate cohort was made up of approximately 19 hyperthyroidism patients plus 17 patients who later progressed from hyperthyroidism to ophthalmopathy. In over five hyperthyroidism patients, the T-cell repertoires found in thyroid tissue were compared with those found in blood. Once sampling was done, hyperthyroidism patients were given methimazole at a starting dose of 30 mg daily, while ophthalmopathy patients were given high-dose intravenous methylprednisolone. The roughly 99 discovery patients were divided at random into training and test sets in a 7:3 ratio. Findings and caveats that apply to the study as a whole: Ophthalmopathy was separated from stable hyperthyroidism by the 13-signature model with 85% to 90% sensitivity and less than 82% specificity in cross-validation and with 80%/75% in the test set. Most of the expanded thyroid clonotypes with a frequency above 0.001 were also detected in blood, and it was suggested that the thyroid immune response may be reflected by blood repertoires. No statistical method was used to predetermine the sample size, and group allocation was not hidden from the investigators. In validation, the model predicted ophthalmopathy progression with 55% to 71% sensitivity and approximately 75% specificity; roughly 11 predicted patients were CT-confirmed with GO in a median of about 7.1 months.

For repertoire sequencing, the TCR beta CDR3 regions were amplified from RNA transcripts. The first round of RT-PCR was done with HTBI primers and the Qiagen OneStep RT-PCR kit, and was followed by a second round of multiplex PCR, then size selection and purification. Sequencing of the libraries was carried out on an Illumina HiSeq2000 in paired-end mode with 100 bp reads. For the original study's pipeline: SOAPnuke was used to process the reads, removing any read that contained adapters or uncalled bases, had a mean Phred below 15, or lacked an exact match to the constant primer or identifier. COPE v1.2.5 was used to merge high-quality paired reads. Each unique nucleotide sequence was treated as a clonotype, and MiTCR v1.1 was used to align the clonotypes to the IMGT TRB V, D and J references. Only V-J combinations with frequency above 0.0001 were analysed, covering approximately 99% of repertoires. For each V-J combination, a TCR clonal expansion and chaos score was defined as the ratio of F50 clonal expansion to chaos observed in the TCRdist matrix. Welch's t-statistics and random forest were used to reduce the features to 13 V-J combinations, which were then used as input to a naive Bayes classifier. Thyroid-blood repertoire similarity was quantified with the Morisita-Horn index. TCRdb reanalyzed the raw reads on its own, using fastp at Q25 for trimming and MiXCR for clone calling, and kept in-frame beta chains. Here each entry gathers all rows of one CDR3 protein and keeps the most common genes and DNA. TCRdb assigned the V and J calls; the authors' analysis was not used. This sample is represented by fewer than 600,000 distinct CDR3 sequences; around an eighth of them were singletons. Of the sample, about a tenth falls within the top ten clones.

Ophthalmopathy patients had moderately to severely active disease, Clinical Activity Score of at least 3, NOSPECS grade of at least 4, and disease duration under 3 months. Patients were excluded if they had other autoimmune diseases, uncontrolled infections, pregnancy or lactation. Diagnosis was based on clinical symptoms, serum thyroxine, TRAb, thyroid ultrasound and orbital computed tomography. Ficoll-Paque density gradient centrifugation was used to isolate PBMCs from about 9.4 ml of fresh peripheral blood. Trizol reagent was used to extract the total RNA, and its quality was then checked on an Agilent 2100 Bioanalyzer. Note on this clonotype: Its antigen remains undetermined. Base qualities are not provided; no much larger clone lies one nucleotide away.

From the germline V gene, CDR1 is MGHRA and CDR2 is YSYEKL. The CDR3, cysteine through phenylalanine, is 16 amino acids long. This entry keeps only the CDR3 DNA: 48 bases, framed from base 1. Trimming removed 2 bases from V and 3 bases from J, leaving 16 bases between the germline ends. The receptor was derived from a woman aged 30 to 39 with Graves' ophthalmopathy. Donor details come from another sample of the same person, matched by shared clones. The sequence joins TRBV4-1 to TRBJ1-1; possibly the D gene is TRBD1, per 5 matching bases. The sequenced sample consisted of blood. The CDR3 in this case is CASSQPAGGRDTEAFF. The bases are TGCGCCAGCAGCCAACCAGCGGGGGGTCGAGACACTGAAGCTTTCTTT.